This T cell receptor beta chain derives from a study of control samples from healthy donors and cancer patients. Sequenced by immunoSEQ multiplex PCR; TCRdb stores in-frame clones only, minus some. The sample consists of about 83,000 clones, roughly 91% of them appearing once. After removal of 7 bases from V and 0 bases from J, the junction contained 12 bases not matched to a gene. The germline CDR1 and CDR2 sequences are SEHNR and FQNEAQ (reference sequence). The CDR3 is 17 amino acids. The TCR comes from a man between 45 and 60 years old in good health. The source material was blood. The V gene is TRBV7-9, the J gene TRBJ1-5, with TRBD1 matching over 7 bases. The CDR3 bases are TGTGCCAGCATCCGGACAGGCCGCTTTTATAGCAATCAGCCCCAGCATTTT. Protein product: CASIRTGRFYSNQPQHF.